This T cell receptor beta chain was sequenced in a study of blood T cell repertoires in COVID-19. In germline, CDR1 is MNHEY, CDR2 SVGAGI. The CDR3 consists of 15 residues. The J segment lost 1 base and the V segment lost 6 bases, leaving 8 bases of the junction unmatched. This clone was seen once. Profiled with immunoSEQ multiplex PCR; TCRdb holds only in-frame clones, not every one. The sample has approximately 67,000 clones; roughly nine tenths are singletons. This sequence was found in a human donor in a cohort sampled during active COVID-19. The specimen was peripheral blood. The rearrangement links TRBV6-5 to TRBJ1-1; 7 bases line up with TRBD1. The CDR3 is CASRPPTGTNTEAFF. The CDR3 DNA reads TGTGCCAGCAGACCCCCGACAGGGACGAACACTGAAGCTTTCTTT.